This entry lists 28 T cell receptor beta chains sequenced from one sample in a study of T cell responses to AZD1222 COVID-19 vaccine (dated by TCRdb to 2020 to 2022). The time point label on this specimen signifies: baseline before first vaccination. Reading the label with the study, this specimen's treatment or condition is: meningococcal conjugate vaccine given as trial control. Library generation was performed with the immunoSEQ multiplex PCR assay. In its TCRdb copy, this immuneACCESS table keeps in-frame sequences only and misses some clones. Where compared with another copy, unresolved V genes explain less than half of these, and the others have no known cause. The sample table holds about 160,000 clones, of which about 92% were seen once. The ten largest clones take up 4% to 5.5% of the sample. The sample in question was peripheral blood, obtained on day 0 of MenACWY control vaccination. Source of these receptors: an adult in good health.

The chain recombines TRBV7-9 with TRBJ2-3; possibly TRBD1 for D (6 bases). V lost 6 bases to trimming and J lost 3 bases, with 13 bases between them. The CDR3 runs 14 residues. Per the germline V gene, CDR1 is SEHNR and CDR2 is FQNEAQ (reference sequence). In DNA form, the CDR3 reads TGTGCCAGCAGAGGGTGGGGGCCTACAGATACGCAGTATTTT. It codes for CASRGWGPTDTQYF.

This clone was seen a single time. This chain links TRBV7-2 with TRBJ2-2; D possibly corresponds to TRBD1 (6 bases). The length of the CDR3 is 18 residues. Germline V gene data show CDR1 as SGHTA and CDR2 as FQGNSA. V lost 7 bases and J lost 6, with 27 bases in between. The DNA of the CDR3 is TGTGCCAGCACGCTCCGCGGAACAGGGTCTGAATGGGCCGGGGAGCTGTTTTTT. Residues: CASTLRGTGSEWAGELFF.

The J gene is TRBJ2-2, the V gene TRBV6-1, with 9 bases that match TRBD1. CDR1 is MNHNS, CDR2 SASEGT, per germline. The V segment lost 2 bases and the J segment 6 bases; nucleotides outside the gene matches: 10. CDR3 length equals 17 residues. CDR3 DNA: TGTGCCAGCAGTGAAATCGGGACAGGGTTGGCACCCGGGGAGCTGTTTTTT. Protein product: CASSEIGTGLAPGELFF.

The V and J genes are TRBV9 and TRBJ1-1, with a tentative D call TRBD1 (5 bases). From germline, CDR1 is SGDLS and CDR2 YYNGEE. Trimming took off 0 bases at V and 0 bases at J, with 9 bases between the two ends. The CDR3 loop spans 15 amino acids. The CDR3 coding sequence is TGTGCCAGCAGCGTAGCGGCAGGGATGAACACTGAAGCTTTCTTT. It translates to CASSVAAGMNTEAFF.

CDR3 DNA sequence: TGTGCCAGCAGCGTAACTAGCGGAGGCCTTCAAGAGACCCAGTACTTC. Protein: CASSVTSGGLQETQYF. The chain recombines TRBV9 with TRBJ2-5; 8 nucleotides align to TRBD2. The germline V gene has CDR1 SGDLS and CDR2 YYNGEE. J lost 2 bases, V lost 1 base, and 7 bases had no gene match. CDR3 length: 16 residues.

The chain uses TRBV6-6 and TRBJ1-4; no definite D call. The CDR3 totals 14 residues. The V end was cut by 6 bases, the J end by 3 bases, with 11 bases between. Germline CDR1 is MNHNY and CDR2 is SVGAGI (reference sequence). The CDR3 nucleotides read TGTGCCAGCAGGGGCGGGGTAGCTAATGAAAAACTGTTTTTT. Translated: CASRGGVANEKLFF.

The genes are TRBV24-1 and TRBJ2-1; 12 nucleotides line up with TRBD2. V lost 3 bases to trimming and J lost 8 bases; unmatched junction nucleotides: 7. This CDR3 contains 16 residues. CDR1 KGHDR and CDR2 SFDVKD come from the germline V gene. CDR3 bases: TGTGCCACCAGTGATCCTAGCGGGAGGGCCCGCGATGAGCAGTTCTTC. Amino acids: CATSDPSGRARDEQFF.

The chain recombines TRBV5-1 with TRBJ1-6; TRBD1 agrees at 9 bases. J gave up 8 bases and V 0 bases, and 3 bases lay outside the gene matches. The CDR3 has 15 amino acids. The germline gives CDR1 SGHRS, CDR2 YFSETQ. The CDR3 here is CASSLAGDRDSPLHF. The CDR3, as DNA: TGCGCCAGCAGCTTGGCCGGGGACAGGGATTCACCCCTCCACTTT.

V is TRBV30 and J is TRBJ1-2; D gene uncertain. CDR3 length equals 11 residues. Germline lookup yields CDR1 GTSNPN and CDR2 SVGIG (reference sequence). With 0 bases removed from V and 12 bases from J, the gap between germline ends came to 11 bases. The CDR3 DNA reads TGTGCCTGGAGTGTCGGGTCTCCTCACACCTTC. This sequence encodes CAWSVGSPHTF.

The chain combines TRBV5-1 with TRBJ2-1, with 8 bases aligning to TRBD1. CDR1 and CDR2 from the germline V gene are SGHRS and YFSETQ. Losses at the gene ends were 2 bases for V and 8 bases for J; bases not matched to a gene: 6. The CDR3 has 14 amino acids. DNA of the CDR3: TGCGCCAGCAGCTTAGGACAGGGACGTGATGAGCAGTTCTTC. This translates into CASSLGQGRDEQFF.

The chain is built from TRBV7-3 and TRBJ2-2; 9 bases map to TRBD1. Germline CDR1 is SGHTA and CDR2 is FQGTGA. This CDR3 is 16 amino acids long. Trimming took 3 bases from V and 0 from J; bases not matched to a gene: 2. Here the CDR3 DNA reads TGTGCCAGCAGCTTTACAGGGGGCCCGAACACCGGGGAGCTGTTTTTT. Its protein is CASSFTGGPNTGELFF. The entire variable domain, with the rest obtained from reference TRBV7-3 and TRBJ2-2, is as follows: GAGVSQTPSNKVTEKGKYVELRCDPISGHTALYWYRQSLGQGPEFLIYFQGTGAADDSGLPNDRFFAVRPEGSVSTLKIQRTERGDSAVYLCASSFTGGPNTGELFFGEGSRLTVL.

The chain combines TRBV10-3 with TRBJ2-2; 7 nucleotides match TRBD1. The CDR3 spans 16 residues. CDR1 ENHRY and CDR2 SYGVKD come from the germline V gene. The V segment lost 3 bases and the J segment 2 bases; nucleotides outside the gene matches: 6. The CDR3, as DNA: TGTGCCATCAGTGATCTCGCAGGGGGTAACACCGGGGAGCTGTTTTTT. Protein sequence: CAISDLAGGNTGELFF.

V and J are TRBV5-1 and TRBJ2-7, with TRBD1 identical over 8 bases. V shed 2 bases, J shed 2 bases, and the junction held 6 bases outside the gene matches. The CDR3 runs to 15 residues. The germline V gene encodes CDR1 SGHRS and CDR2 YFSETQ. The CDR3: CASSFTGTGTYEQYF. The CDR3 DNA reads as TGCGCCAGCAGCTTTACCGGGACAGGTACCTACGAGCAGTACTTC.

The chain uses TRBV15 and TRBJ1-5; no firm D call. Trimming left V 0 bases short and J 7 bases short, with 7 bases between. CDR1 is LNHNV and CDR2 is YYDKDF in the germline V gene (reference sequence). CDR3 size: 13 residues. CDR3 sequence reads: CATSRDPRQPQHF. CDR3 nucleotide sequence: TGTGCCACCAGCAGAGATCCCCGGCAGCCCCAGCATTTT.

V usage is TRBV6-2 or TRBV6-3 and J usage is TRBJ2-2; 9 bases line up with TRBD1. There are 14 residues in the CDR3. Germline CDR1 and CDR2: MNHEY and SVGEGT. J gave up 4 bases and V 5 bases, and 2 bases lay outside the gene matches. The CDR3 region is CASSLTGGTGELFF. In DNA form, the CDR3 reads TGTGCCAGCAGTCTGACAGGGGGCACCGGGGAGCTGTTTTTT.

The rearrangement joins TRBV7-9 to TRBJ2-5; D not resolved. The CDR3 runs to 15 residues. Germline V gene lookup returns CDR1 SEHNR and CDR2 FQNEAQ (reference sequence). V was cut by 5 bases and J by 2 bases, with 15 bases left in between. The CDR3 sequence is CASSPPAPRQETQYF. The DNA for the CDR3 is TGTGCCAGCAGCCCACCCGCCCCCAGACAAGAGACCCAGTACTTC.

The chain carries TRBV6-4 and TRBJ2-3; no firm D call. The CDR3 spans 13 residues. The germline gives CDR1 MRHNA, CDR2 SNTAGT. The ends were cut back, 6 bases at V and 2 bases at J, with 9 bases in the middle. CDR3 bases: TGTGCCAGCAGGGATTTAGCCACAGATACGCAGTATTTT. Translated, it gives CASRDLATDTQYF.

The V gene is TRBV30, the J gene TRBJ2-7; possibly TRBD1 for D (5 bases). V was cut by 0 bases and J by 6 bases, with 12 bases left in between. The germline V gene has CDR1 GTSNPN and CDR2 SVGIG (reference sequence). CDR3 length: 13 amino acids. The CDR3 reads CAWSVQQGSEQYF. The CDR3 bases are TGTGCCTGGAGTGTACAGCAGGGTAGCGAGCAGTACTTC.

CDR3 in amino acids: CASSLLGPHSYNEQFF. The DNA for the CDR3 is TGTGCCAGCAGTTTATTGGGGCCTCACTCCTACAATGAGCAGTTCTTC. V usage is TRBV27 and J usage is TRBJ2-1; D may be TRBD1 (5 bases). The CDR3 sequence is 16 residues long. Germline V gene sequence: CDR1 MNHEY, CDR2 SMNVEV (reference sequence). V was pared by 1 base and J by 0 bases, with 10 bases between.

The V and J genes are TRBV19 and TRBJ1-4; D call uncertain. V was trimmed by 2 bases and J by 4 bases, leaving 8 bases between them. Germline V gene sequence: CDR1 LNHDA, CDR2 SQIVND (reference sequence). This CDR3 has 14 amino acids. CDR3 DNA: TGTGCCAGTAGTATATGGCAGTTTAATGAAAAACTGTTTTTT. The encoded protein is CASSIWQFNEKLFF.

This rearrangement joins TRBV7-8 to TRBJ2-5, with 8 positions matching TRBD2. Looked up from germline, CDR1 is SGHVS and CDR2 is FQNEAQ. J gave up 2 bases and V 2 bases, and 10 bases lay outside the gene matches. The CDR3 has 17 residues. The CDR3 nucleotides read TGTGCCAGCAGCTTACACCGGCTCACTAGCGGACAAGAGACCCAGTACTTC. Translating gives CASSLHRLTSGQETQYF.

The rearrangement joins TRBV5-1 to TRBJ1-4, with 8 bases fitting TRBD1. Germline V gene data show CDR1 as SGHRS and CDR2 as YFSETQ. The CDR3 runs 15 residues. The V and J ends lost 3 bases and 3 bases, in that order; junction bases with no gene match: 4. CDR3 in amino acids: CASSSQTGANEKLFF. The CDR3 coding sequence is TGCGCCAGCAGCTCTCAGACAGGGGCTAATGAAAAACTGTTTTTT.

CDR3 amino acids: CAWASRDIFYF. The DNA of the CDR3 is TGTGCCTGGGCTTCCCGGGACATCTTCTACTTC. The J gene is TRBJ2-7, the V gene TRBV30; D perhaps matches TRBD1 (6 bases). Germline V gene lookup returns CDR1 GTSNPN and CDR2 SVGIG (reference sequence). V was trimmed by 5 bases and J by 13 bases, leaving 18 bases between them. The CDR3 is 11 residues long.

The rearrangement joins TRBV28 to TRBJ1-1, with D perhaps matching TRBD1 (6 bases). The CDR3 loop spans 15 amino acids. Trimming took 5 bases from V and 5 from J, leaving 18 bases between them. Germline assignment: CDR1 MDHEN and CDR2 SYDVKM. CDR3 nucleotides: TGTGCCAGCAGTGTCGGGGGCGCCGGTGGGACTGAAGCTTTCTTT. Translated: CASSVGGAGGTEAFF.

This clone was seen only once. V is TRBV27 and J is TRBJ1-3; TRBD1 might be the D (5 bases). The V gene lost 1 base and the J gene lost 3 bases, with 13 bases spanning the gap. This CDR3 has 16 residues. Germline CDR1 reads MNHEY; CDR2 reads SMNVEV (reference sequence). CDR3 in DNA: TGTGCCAGCAGTTTATTATCCGCAGGGAATGGAAACACCATATATTTT. Protein sequence: CASSLLSAGNGNTIYF.

The chain joins TRBV28 to TRBJ1-1; TRBD1 matches at 7 bases. The CDR3 totals 16 residues. V dropped 6 bases and J dropped 4; count of bases not matched to a gene: 14. Per the germline V gene, CDR1 is MDHEN and CDR2 is SYDVKM. This CDR3 reads CASSPIRDRSFTEAFF. CDR3 bases: TGTGCCAGCAGCCCAATCCGGGACAGAAGTTTCACTGAAGCTTTCTTT.

J is TRBJ1-2 and V is TRBV5-4, with D possibly being TRBD1 (5 bases). V was cut by 0 bases and J by 4 bases, with 16 bases left in between. The germline CDR1 and CDR2 sequences are SGHNT and YYREEE (reference sequence). This CDR3 is 16 amino acids long. CDR3: CASSLAGDPGGYGYTF. CDR3 nucleotides: TGTGCCAGCAGCTTGGCCGGGGACCCCGGCGGCTATGGCTACACCTTC.

V usage is TRBV19 and J usage is TRBJ1-5, with no clear D. Germline V gene data show CDR1 as LNHDA and CDR2 as SQIVND (reference sequence). The CDR3 totals 15 residues. Deletions cut 7 bases from V and 0 bases from J, with 13 bases between. The CDR3 DNA follows: TGTGCCAGTATCCCTTACACGAATAGCAATCAGCCCCAGCATTTT. As protein: CASIPYTNSNQPQHF.